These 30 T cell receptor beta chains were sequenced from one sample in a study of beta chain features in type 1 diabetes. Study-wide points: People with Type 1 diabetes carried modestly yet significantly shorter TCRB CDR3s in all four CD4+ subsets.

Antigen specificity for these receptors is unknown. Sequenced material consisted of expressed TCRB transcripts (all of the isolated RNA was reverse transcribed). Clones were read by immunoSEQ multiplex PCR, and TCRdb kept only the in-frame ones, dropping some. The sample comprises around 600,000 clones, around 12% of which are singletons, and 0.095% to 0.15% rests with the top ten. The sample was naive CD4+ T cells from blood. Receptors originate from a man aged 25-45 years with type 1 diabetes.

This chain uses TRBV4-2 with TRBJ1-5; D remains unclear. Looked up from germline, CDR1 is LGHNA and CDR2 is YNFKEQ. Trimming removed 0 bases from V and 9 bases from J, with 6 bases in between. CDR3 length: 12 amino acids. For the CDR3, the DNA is TGTGCCAGCAGCCAAGAGGTCGGGCCCCAGCATTTT. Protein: CASSQEVGPQHF.

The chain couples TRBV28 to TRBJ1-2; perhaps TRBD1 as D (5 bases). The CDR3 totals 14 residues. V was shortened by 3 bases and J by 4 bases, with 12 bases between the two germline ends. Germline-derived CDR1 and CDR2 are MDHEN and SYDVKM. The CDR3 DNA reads TGTGCCAGCAGTTTTCGCGGGACCCTCTATGGCTACACCTTC. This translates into CASSFRGTLYGYTF.

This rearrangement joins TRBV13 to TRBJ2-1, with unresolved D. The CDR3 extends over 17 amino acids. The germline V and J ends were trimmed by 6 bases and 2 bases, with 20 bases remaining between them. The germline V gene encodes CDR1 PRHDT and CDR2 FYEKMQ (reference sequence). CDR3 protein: CASSSSRPRTAYNEQFF. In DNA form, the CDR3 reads TGTGCCAGCAGTTCATCCCGGCCTCGGACGGCCTACAATGAGCAGTTCTTC.

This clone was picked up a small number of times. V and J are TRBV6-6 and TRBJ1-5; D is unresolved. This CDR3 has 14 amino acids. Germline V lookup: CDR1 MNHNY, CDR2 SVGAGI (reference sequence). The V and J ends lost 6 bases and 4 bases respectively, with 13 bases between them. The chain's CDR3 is CASRIGRLNQPQHF. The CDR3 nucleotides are TGTGCCAGCAGGATCGGACGTCTTAATCAGCCCCAGCATTTT.

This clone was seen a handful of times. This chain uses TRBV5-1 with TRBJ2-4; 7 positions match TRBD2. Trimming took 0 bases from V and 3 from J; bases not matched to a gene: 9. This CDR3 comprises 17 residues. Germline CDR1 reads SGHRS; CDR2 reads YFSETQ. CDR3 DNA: TGCGCCAGCAGCTTGGCCGAGAAGGGAGGGAGCAAAAACATTCAGTACTTC. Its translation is CASSLAEKGGSKNIQYF.

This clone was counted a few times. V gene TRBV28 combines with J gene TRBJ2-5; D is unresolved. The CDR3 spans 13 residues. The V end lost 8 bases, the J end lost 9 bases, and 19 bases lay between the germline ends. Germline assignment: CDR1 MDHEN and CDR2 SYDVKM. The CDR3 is CASRRTARWAQYF. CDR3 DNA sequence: TGTGCCAGCCGCCGGACGGCCAGATGGGCCCAGTACTTC.

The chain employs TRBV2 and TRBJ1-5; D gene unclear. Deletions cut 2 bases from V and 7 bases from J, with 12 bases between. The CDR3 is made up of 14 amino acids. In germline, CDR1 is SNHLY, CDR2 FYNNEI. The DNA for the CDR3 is TGTGCCAGCAGTGAACCGGGGTGGAAGCAGCCCCAGCATTTT. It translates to CASSEPGWKQPQHF.

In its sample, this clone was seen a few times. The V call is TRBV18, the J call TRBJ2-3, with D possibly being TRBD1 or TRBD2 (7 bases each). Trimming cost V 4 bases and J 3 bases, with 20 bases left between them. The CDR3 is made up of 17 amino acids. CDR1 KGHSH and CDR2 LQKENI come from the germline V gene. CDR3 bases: TGTGCCAGCTCACTCAATTACAGGGGAGCGGGAACAGATACGCAGTATTTT. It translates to CASSLNYRGAGTDTQYF.

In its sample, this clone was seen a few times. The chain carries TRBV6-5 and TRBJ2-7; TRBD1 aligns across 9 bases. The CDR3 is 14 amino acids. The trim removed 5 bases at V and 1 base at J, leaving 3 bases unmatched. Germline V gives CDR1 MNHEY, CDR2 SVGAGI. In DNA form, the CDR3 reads TGTGCCAGCAGTGGGACAGGGCAATCCTACGAGCAGTACTTC. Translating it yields CASSGTGQSYEQYF.

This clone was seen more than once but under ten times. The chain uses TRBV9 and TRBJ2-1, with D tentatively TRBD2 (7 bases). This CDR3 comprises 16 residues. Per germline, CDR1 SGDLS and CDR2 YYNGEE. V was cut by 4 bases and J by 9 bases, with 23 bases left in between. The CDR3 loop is CASSLTGGHTQGEQFF. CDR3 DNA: TGTGCCAGCAGCTTGACGGGGGGCCATACCCAAGGTGAGCAGTTCTTC. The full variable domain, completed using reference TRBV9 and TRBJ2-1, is DSGVTQTPKHLITATGQRVTLRCSPRSGDLSVYWYQQSLDQGLQFLIQYYNGEERAKGNILERFSAQQFPDLHSELNLSSLELGDSALYFCASSLTGGHTQGEQFFGPGTRLTVL.

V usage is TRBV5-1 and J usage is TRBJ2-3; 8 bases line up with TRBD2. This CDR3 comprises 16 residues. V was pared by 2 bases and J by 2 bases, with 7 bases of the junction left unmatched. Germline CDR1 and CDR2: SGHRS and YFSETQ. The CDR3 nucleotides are TGCGCCAGCAGCTTAGAGCGGGGGCGGTTCACAGATACGCAGTATTTT. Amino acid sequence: CASSLERGRFTDTQYF.

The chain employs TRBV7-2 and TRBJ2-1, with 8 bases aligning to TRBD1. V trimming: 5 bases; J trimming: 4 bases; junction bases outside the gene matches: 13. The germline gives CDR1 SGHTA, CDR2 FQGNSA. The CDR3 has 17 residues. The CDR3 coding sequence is TGTGCCAGCAGCGGTACTCGCCAGGGGGCTAAGTACAATGAGCAGTTCTTC. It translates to CASSGTRQGAKYNEQFF.

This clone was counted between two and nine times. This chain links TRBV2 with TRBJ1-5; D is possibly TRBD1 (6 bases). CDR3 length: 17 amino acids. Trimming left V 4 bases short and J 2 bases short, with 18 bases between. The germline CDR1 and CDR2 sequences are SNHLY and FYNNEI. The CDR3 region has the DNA TGTGCCAGCAGTGCCCAGACAGGCTCCTGGGGCAATCAGCCCCAGCATTTT. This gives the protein CASSAQTGSWGNQPQHF.

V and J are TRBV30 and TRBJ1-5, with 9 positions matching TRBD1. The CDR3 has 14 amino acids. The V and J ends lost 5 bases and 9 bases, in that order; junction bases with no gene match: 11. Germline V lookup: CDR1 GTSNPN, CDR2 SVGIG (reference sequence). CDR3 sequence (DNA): TGTGCCTGGGAGTCCGGGACAGGGTCGGGGCCCCAGCATTTT. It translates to CAWESGTGSGPQHF.

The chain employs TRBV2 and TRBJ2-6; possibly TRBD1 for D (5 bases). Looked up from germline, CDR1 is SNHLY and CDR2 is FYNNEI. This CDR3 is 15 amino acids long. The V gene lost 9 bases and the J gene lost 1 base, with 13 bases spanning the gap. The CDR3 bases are TGTGCCAGAAGACAGATCCTGTCTGGGGCCAACGTCCTGACTTTC. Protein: CARRQILSGANVLTF.

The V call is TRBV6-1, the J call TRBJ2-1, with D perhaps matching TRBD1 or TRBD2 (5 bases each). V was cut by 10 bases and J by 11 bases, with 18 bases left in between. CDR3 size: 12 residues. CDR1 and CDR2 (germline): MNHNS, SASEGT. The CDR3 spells CATIVPLGQQFF. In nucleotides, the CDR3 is TGTGCCACCATTGTCCCCCTGGGACAGCAGTTCTTC.

The CDR3 loop is CASSHLGGYNEQFF. DNA for the CDR3: TGCGCCAGCAGTCATCTGGGGGGTTACAATGAGCAGTTCTTC. The V and J genes are TRBV5-1 and TRBJ2-1; perhaps TRBD2 as D (6 bases). CDR3 length: 14 amino acids. The germline gives CDR1 SGHRS, CDR2 YFSETQ. V lost 5 bases, J lost 4 bases, and 13 bases lay in between.

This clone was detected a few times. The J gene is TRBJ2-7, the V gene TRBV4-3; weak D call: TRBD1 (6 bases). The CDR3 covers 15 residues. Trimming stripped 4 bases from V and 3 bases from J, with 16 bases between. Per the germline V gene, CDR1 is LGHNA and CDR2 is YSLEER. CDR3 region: CASSLSRDNDYEQYF. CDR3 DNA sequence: TGCGCCAGCAGCCTCTCCCGGGACAACGACTACGAGCAGTACTTC.

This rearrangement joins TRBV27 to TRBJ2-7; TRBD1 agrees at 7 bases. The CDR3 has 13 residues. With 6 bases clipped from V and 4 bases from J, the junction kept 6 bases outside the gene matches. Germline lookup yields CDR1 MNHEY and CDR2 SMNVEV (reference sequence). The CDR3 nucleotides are TGTGCCAGCAGCCTTGAGGGGGCGTACGAGCAGTACTTC. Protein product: CASSLEGAYEQYF.

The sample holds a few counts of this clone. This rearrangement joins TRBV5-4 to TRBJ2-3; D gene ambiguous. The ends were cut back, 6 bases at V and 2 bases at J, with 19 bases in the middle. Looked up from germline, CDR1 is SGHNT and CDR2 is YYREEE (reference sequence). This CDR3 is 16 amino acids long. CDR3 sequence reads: CASTYMVTSFTDTQYF. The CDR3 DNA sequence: TGTGCCAGCACCTATATGGTAACCTCCTTCACAGATACGCAGTATTTT.

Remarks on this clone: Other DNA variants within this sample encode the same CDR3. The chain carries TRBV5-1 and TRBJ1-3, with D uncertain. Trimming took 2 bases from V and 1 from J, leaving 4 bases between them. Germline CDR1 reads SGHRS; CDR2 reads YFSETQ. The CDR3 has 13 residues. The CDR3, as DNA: TGCGCCAGCAGCTTATCGTCTGGAAACACCATATATTTT. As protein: CASSLSSGNTIYF.

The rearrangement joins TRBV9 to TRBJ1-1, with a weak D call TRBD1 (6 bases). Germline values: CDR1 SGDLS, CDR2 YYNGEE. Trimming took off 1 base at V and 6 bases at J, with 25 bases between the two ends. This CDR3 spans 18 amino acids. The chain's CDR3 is CASSVLSSFPGDFSEAFF. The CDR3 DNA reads TGTGCCAGCAGCGTATTAAGCTCCTTCCCAGGGGATTTCTCTGAAGCTTTCTTT.

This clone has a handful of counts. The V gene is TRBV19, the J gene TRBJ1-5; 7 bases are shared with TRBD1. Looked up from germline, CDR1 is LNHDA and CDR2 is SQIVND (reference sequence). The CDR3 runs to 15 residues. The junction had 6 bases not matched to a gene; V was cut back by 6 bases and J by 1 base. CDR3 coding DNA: TGTGCCAGTAGGAAAGACAGGGAGAGCAATCAGCCCCAGCATTTT. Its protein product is CASRKDRESNQPQHF.

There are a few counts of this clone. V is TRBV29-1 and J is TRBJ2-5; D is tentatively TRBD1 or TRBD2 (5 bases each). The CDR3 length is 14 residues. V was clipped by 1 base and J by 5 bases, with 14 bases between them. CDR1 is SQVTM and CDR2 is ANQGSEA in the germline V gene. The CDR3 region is CSVEVNGAGETQYF. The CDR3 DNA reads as TGCAGCGTTGAAGTAAACGGGGCTGGCGAGACCCAGTACTTC.

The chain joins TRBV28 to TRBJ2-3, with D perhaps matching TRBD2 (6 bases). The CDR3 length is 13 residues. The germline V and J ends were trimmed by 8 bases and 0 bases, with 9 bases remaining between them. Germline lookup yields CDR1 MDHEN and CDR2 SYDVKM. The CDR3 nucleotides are TGTGCCAGCGGGCGGGGTAGCACAGATACGCAGTATTTT. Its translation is CASGRGSTDTQYF.

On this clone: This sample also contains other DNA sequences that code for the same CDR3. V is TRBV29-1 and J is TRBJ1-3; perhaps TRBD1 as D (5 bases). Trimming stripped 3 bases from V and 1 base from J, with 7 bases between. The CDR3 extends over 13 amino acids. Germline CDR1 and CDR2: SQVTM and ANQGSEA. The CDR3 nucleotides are TGCAGCGTTGACGCAGGGTCTGGAAACACCATATATTTT. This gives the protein CSVDAGSGNTIYF. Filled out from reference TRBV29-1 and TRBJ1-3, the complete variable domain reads SAVISQKPSRDICQRGTSLTIQCQVDSQVTMMFWYRQQPGQSLTLIATANQGSEATYESGFVIDKFPISRPNLTFSTLTVSNMSPEDSSIYLCSVDAGSGNTIYFGEGSWLTVV.

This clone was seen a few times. The CDR3 nucleotides read TGTGCCAGCAGCTCCTTTTTTGGTACTGAAGCTTTCTTT. Protein product: CASSSFFGTEAFF. The V gene is TRBV5-6, the J gene TRBJ1-1; D ambiguous. The length of the CDR3 is 13 residues. Trimming removed 3 bases at V and 5 bases at J, with 11 bases between. In germline, CDR1 is SGHDT, CDR2 YYEEEE.

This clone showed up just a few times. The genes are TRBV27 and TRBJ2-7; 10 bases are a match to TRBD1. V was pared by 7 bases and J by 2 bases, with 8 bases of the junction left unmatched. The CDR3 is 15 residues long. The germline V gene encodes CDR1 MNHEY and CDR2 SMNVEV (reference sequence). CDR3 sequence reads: CASTTRDRGPYEQYF. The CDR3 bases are TGTGCCAGCACTACCCGAGACAGGGGGCCCTACGAGCAGTACTTC.

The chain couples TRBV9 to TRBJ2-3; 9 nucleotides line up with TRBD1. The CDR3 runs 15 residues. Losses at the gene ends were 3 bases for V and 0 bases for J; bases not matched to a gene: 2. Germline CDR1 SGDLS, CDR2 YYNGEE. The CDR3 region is CASSAGTGSTDTQYF. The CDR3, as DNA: TGTGCCAGCAGCGCCGGGACAGGGAGCACAGATACGCAGTATTTT.

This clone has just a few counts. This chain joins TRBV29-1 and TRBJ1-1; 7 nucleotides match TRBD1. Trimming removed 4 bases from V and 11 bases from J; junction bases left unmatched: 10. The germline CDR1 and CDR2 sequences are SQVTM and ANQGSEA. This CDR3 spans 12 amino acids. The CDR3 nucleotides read TGCAGCGTTGGAGGGGGCTCTATCGGGGCTTTCTTT. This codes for CSVGGGSIGAFF.